This record covers a single T cell receptor beta chain. Its antigen remains unknown. This sample is part of a study of T cells after yellow fever vaccination. In the study overall: Preparation used SMART-Seq v4 Ultra Low Input for the low-cell-number fractions. Findings of the study overall: Most clones from primary vaccination resurfaced after the booster (96% CD4, more than 75% CD8).

Trimming removed 4 bases from V and 8 bases from J, with 17 bases in between. Germline-derived CDR1 and CDR2 are LNHDA and SQIVND (reference sequence). The CDR3 covers 14 residues. Researchers made TCR cDNA using 5'RACE template switching, and this step added a universal primer site and UMIs. TCRdb reprocessed the 5' RACE reads via MiXCR and lists one record per CDR3 protein. The sample lists 500,000 to 650,000 distinct CDR3 sequences, about 17% occurring once. The sample here was PBMCs, taken around 5 days after the first yellow fever vaccination. The rearrangement uses TRBV19 and TRBJ1-1; D remains ambiguous. The receptor was isolated from a man in his late teens or twenties who received the YFV17D yellow fever vaccine. CDR3 bases: TGTGCCAGTAGTACAACCGGGGTGCTCAGGGAAGCTTTCTTT. Amino acids: CASSTTGVLREAFF.